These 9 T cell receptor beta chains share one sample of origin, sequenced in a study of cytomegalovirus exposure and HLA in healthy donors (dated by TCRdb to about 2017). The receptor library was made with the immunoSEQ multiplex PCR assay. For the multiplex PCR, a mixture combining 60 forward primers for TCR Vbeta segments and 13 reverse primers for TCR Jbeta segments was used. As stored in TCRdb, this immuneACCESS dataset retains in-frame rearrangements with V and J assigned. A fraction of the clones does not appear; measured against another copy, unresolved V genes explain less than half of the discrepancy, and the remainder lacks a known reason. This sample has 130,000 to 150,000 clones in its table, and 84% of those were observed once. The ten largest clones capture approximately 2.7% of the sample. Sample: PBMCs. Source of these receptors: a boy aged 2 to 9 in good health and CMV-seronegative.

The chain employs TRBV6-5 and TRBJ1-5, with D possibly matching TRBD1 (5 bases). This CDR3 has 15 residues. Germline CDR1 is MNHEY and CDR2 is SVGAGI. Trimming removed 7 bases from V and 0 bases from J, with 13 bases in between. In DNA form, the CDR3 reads TGTGCCAGCATGATGTCAGGGCATAGCAATCAGCCCCAGCATTTT. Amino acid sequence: CASMMSGHSNQPQHF.

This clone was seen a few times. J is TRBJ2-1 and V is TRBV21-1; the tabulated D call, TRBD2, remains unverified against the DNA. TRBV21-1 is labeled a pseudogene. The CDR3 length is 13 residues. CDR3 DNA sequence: TGTGCCAGCAAGCGGAGCTCCTACAATGAGCAGTTCTTC. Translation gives CASKRSSYNEQFF.

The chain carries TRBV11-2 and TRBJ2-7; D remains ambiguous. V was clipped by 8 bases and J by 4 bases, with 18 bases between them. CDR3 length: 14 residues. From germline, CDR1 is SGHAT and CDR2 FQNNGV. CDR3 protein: CASGLEAFVYEQYF. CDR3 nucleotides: TGTGCCAGCGGTCTTGAGGCCTTCGTGTACGAGCAGTACTTC.

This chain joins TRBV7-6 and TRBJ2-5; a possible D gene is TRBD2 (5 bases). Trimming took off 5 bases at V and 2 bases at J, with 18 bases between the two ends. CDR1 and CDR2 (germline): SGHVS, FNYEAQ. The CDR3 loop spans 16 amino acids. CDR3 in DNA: TGTGCCAGCAGCCTCTTCGTGGGCTCGGGACAAGAGACCCAGTACTTC. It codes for CASSLFVGSGQETQYF.

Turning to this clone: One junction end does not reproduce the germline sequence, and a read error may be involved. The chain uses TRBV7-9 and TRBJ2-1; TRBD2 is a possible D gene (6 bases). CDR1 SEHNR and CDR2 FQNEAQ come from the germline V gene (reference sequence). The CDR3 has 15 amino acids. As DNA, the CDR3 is TGTTCCAGCAGCTTAATGGAGGGAACCTACAATGAGCAGTTCTTC. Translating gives CSSSLMEGTYNEQFF.

CDR3 coding DNA: TGCGCCAGCAGCCAAGAATCCGACAGGGCAAGTCAGCCCCAGCATTTT. Protein sequence: CASSQESDRASQPQHF. The genes are TRBV4-1 and TRBJ1-5; TRBD1 matches at 7 bases. The CDR3 covers 16 residues. Germline V gene lookup returns CDR1 MGHRA and CDR2 YSYEKL. Trimming cost V 0 bases and J 6 bases; bases outside gene matches: 8.

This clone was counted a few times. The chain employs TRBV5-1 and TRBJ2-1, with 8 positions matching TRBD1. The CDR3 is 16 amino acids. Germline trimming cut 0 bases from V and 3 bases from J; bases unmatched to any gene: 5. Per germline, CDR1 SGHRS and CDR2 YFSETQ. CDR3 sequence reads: CASSLETGVHYNEQFF. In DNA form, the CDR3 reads TGCGCCAGCAGCTTGGAGACAGGGGTTCACTACAATGAGCAGTTCTTC.

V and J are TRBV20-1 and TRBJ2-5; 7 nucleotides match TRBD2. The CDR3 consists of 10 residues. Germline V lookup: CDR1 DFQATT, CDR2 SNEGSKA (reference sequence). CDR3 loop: CGGGIETQYF. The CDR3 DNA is TGCGGGGGAGGGATCGAGACCCAGTACTTC.

The CDR3 region is CASSTRQGTNEKLFF. The CDR3 bases are TGTGCCAGCAGTACTCGACAGGGAACTAATGAAAAACTGTTTTTT. The V gene is TRBV2, the J gene TRBJ1-4; 7 bases agree with TRBD1. CDR1 SNHLY and CDR2 FYNNEI come from the germline V gene. V lost 5 bases, J lost 1 base, and 4 bases stayed unmatched. CDR3 length: 15 amino acids.